A single sample gave rise to the 10 T cell receptor beta chains below, sequenced in a study of blood T cell repertoires in COVID-19 (dated by TCRdb to about 2020). The library was generated by the immunoSEQ multiplex PCR assay. Imported from immuneACCESS, the table was reduced by TCRdb to in-frame sequences with V and J called. These copies leave out some clones; in studies compared against another copy, an unresolved V gene accounts for under half, and the cause of the remainder is not known. The sample table lists about 64,000 clones, 80% to 90% of them with a count of one. The top ten hold about 1.2% of the sample. Sequences were obtained from peripheral blood. The source is a man in his forties with acute or convalescent COVID-19.

This clone has a single count. The gene calls are TRBV28 and TRBJ2-5, with 7 bases matching TRBD1. V gave up 5 bases and J gave up 5 bases; unmatched junction bases: 8. CDR3 size: 14 residues. Germline V gene data show CDR1 as MDHEN and CDR2 as SYDVKM. CDR3: CASSTRQGTETQYF. CDR3 in DNA: TGTGCCAGCAGTACCCGACAGGGAACGGAGACCCAGTACTTC.

The chain is built from TRBV2 and TRBJ1-1; 7 positions agree with TRBD1. V trimming: 5 bases; J trimming: 4 bases; junction bases outside the gene matches: 7. CDR3 length: 14 amino acids. CDR1 is SNHLY, CDR2 FYNNEI, per germline. The CDR3 here is CASSRQGASTEAFF. DNA of the CDR3: TGTGCCAGCAGTCGACAGGGCGCGAGCACTGAAGCTTTCTTT.

This sequence joins TRBV24-1 and TRBJ1-2; possible D gene TRBD1, 6 bases. This CDR3 spans 14 amino acids. Per the germline V gene, CDR1 is KGHDR and CDR2 is SFDVKD. Trimming cost V 2 bases and J 6 bases, with 12 bases left between them. CDR3 bases: TGTGCCACCAGTGATTCCCCAGGGGTTAATGGCTACACCTTC. Translated, it gives CATSDSPGVNGYTF.

This chain connects TRBV2 to TRBJ2-7; 7 bases agree with TRBD2. Trimming at V came to 7 bases and at J to 3 bases, leaving 9 bases not matched to a gene. This CDR3 is built from 14 residues. Germline assignment: CDR1 SNHLY and CDR2 FYNNEI. The CDR3 reads CASIKERGIYEQYF. The CDR3 nucleotides are TGTGCCAGCATCAAGGAGCGGGGAATCTACGAGCAGTACTTC.

This sequence joins TRBV10-1 and TRBJ1-1; tentatively, D is TRBD1 (6 bases). The CDR3 spans 13 residues. V lost 5 bases, J lost 5 bases, and 12 bases lay in between. Germline-derived CDR1 and CDR2 are WNHNN and SYGVQD (reference sequence). The CDR3 DNA follows: TGCGCCAGCAGTAACCGGGACACGACTGAAGCTTTCTTT. This encodes CASSNRDTTEAFF.

This chain connects TRBV19 to TRBJ1-3, with D maybe TRBD1 (5 bases). There are 16 residues in the CDR3. Germline V lookup: CDR1 LNHDA, CDR2 SQIVND (reference sequence). V lost 3 bases, J lost 5 bases, and 17 bases lay in between. This chain's CDR3 is CASSMLGAGIRNTIYF. The CDR3 region has the DNA TGTGCCAGTAGTATGCTAGGGGCAGGTATCAGAAACACCATATATTTT.

The rearrangement links TRBV5-1 to TRBJ2-7; a possible D gene is TRBD1 (6 bases). Germline assignment: CDR1 SGHRS and CDR2 YFSETQ. The CDR3 totals 15 residues. V was trimmed by 4 bases and J by 5 bases, leaving 19 bases between them. In DNA form, the CDR3 reads TGCGCCAGCAGCCCCCCACAGGGAGATGACGACGAGCAGTACTTC. Protein: CASSPPQGDDDEQYF.

This clone has only one observation. This chain links TRBV5-4 with TRBJ1-2; D might be TRBD1 (6 bases). V lost 7 bases, J lost 8 bases, and 27 bases lay in between. Germline-derived CDR1 and CDR2 are SGHNT and YYREEE (reference sequence). The CDR3 has 16 amino acids. The CDR3 DNA sequence: TGTGCCAGCGTCTACCAAGCGGGGGGGCTGTCTCGAGGCTACACCTTC. Amino acids: CASVYQAGGLSRGYTF.

The chain combines TRBV4-1 with TRBJ1-1, with 7 bases fitting TRBD1. From germline, CDR1 is MGHRA and CDR2 YSYEKL. Unmatched junction bases numbered 1, after V lost 2 bases and J lost 1 base. This CDR3 has 14 amino acids. This chain's CDR3 is CASSQSGGNTEAFF. CDR3 bases: TGCGCCAGCAGCCAATCAGGGGGGAACACTGAAGCTTTCTTT.

The genes are TRBV7-6 and TRBJ2-5; 9 bases match TRBD1. This CDR3 has 14 amino acids. The germline V gene encodes CDR1 SGHVS and CDR2 FNYEAQ. V shed 3 bases, J shed 2 bases, and the junction held 1 base outside the gene matches. The CDR3 region is CASSLDRGQETQYF. Here the CDR3 DNA reads TGTGCCAGCAGCTTGGACAGGGGACAAGAGACCCAGTACTTC.